Presented here are 28 T cell receptor beta chains from one specimen sequenced in a study of siplizumab effects on memory and regulatory T cells. Kept together in coculture, the mixed lymphocyte reaction cells spent less than seven days at 37°C. Generated by immunoSEQ multiplex PCR, the TCRdb table keeps only in-frame clones and is missing some. The data contain around 8,000 clones, 36% of them singletons. No antigen has been identified for these receptors. Sequenced material: CFSE-low (dividing) CD8+ T cells sorted from an allogeneic mixed lymphocyte reaction. The receptor source for this set is a human donor in good health; the cells came from an allogeneic mixed lymphocyte reaction.

This chain joins TRBV7-8 and TRBJ2-1; a possible D gene is TRBD1 (5 bases). V lost 0 bases and J 4 bases, leaving 19 bases between the germline ends. Germline CDR1 SGHVS, CDR2 FQNEAQ. The CDR3 runs to 18 residues. CDR3 sequence (DNA): TGTGCCAGCAGCTTAGCCTTGGACAACGCCCTTATTTACAATGAGCAGTTCTTC. Amino acids: CASSLALDNALIYNEQFF.

This clone was found a few times. The chain joins TRBV28 to TRBJ2-7; D may be TRBD1 (5 bases). The CDR3 consists of 16 residues. Germline V gene lookup returns CDR1 MDHEN and CDR2 SYDVKM. Trimming stripped 4 bases from V and 3 bases from J, with 19 bases between. The CDR3 loop is CASSYLTVNGYYEQYF. The CDR3 coding sequence is TGTGCCAGCAGTTACTTGACAGTAAACGGTTACTACGAGCAGTACTTC.

This clone was counted between two and nine times. This chain links TRBV30 with TRBJ2-7, with D possibly called TRBD1 or TRBD2 (5 bases each). Trimming shortened V by 3 bases and J by 0 bases, and 12 bases separated the two germline ends. The CDR3 is 14 amino acids. Germline V gene lookup returns CDR1 GTSNPN and CDR2 SVGIG (reference sequence). For the CDR3, the DNA is TGTGCCTGGAGCCTGGGGGTGAGCTCCTACGAGCAGTACTTC. Translation gives CAWSLGVSSYEQYF. The whole variable domain, filled in from reference TRBV30 and TRBJ2-7, reads SQTIHQWPATLVQPVGSPLSLECTVEGTSNPNLYWYRQAAGRGLQLLFYSVGIGQISSEVPQNLSASRPQDRQFILSSKKLLLSDSGFYLCAWSLGVSSYEQYFGPGTRLTVT.

By proportion, this clone is medium-sized. V gene TRBV13 combines with J gene TRBJ1-1; D not resolved. V was trimmed by 0 bases and J by 0 bases, leaving 5 bases between them. In germline, CDR1 is PRHDT, CDR2 FYEKMQ (reference sequence). This CDR3 has 14 residues. The CDR3 region is CASSLGGVNTEAFF. CDR3 nucleotides: TGTGCCAGCAGCTTAGGTGGGGTGAACACTGAAGCTTTCTTT.

A few counts support this clone. The rearrangement links TRBV6-5 to TRBJ1-1, with D maybe TRBD1 (6 bases). CDR1 and CDR2 from the germline V gene are MNHEY and SVGAGI. The CDR3 consists of 14 residues. Trimming removed 6 bases at V and 1 base at J, with 12 bases between. The CDR3 loop is CASSLYRANTEAFF. CDR3 nucleotides: TGTGCCAGCAGCCTCTACAGGGCGAACACTGAAGCTTTCTTT.

This clone was seen more than once but under ten times. One end of the junction fails to match germline, which may point to a read error. The rearrangement joins TRBV5-6 to TRBJ2-7, with 9 bases matching TRBD1. Per germline, CDR1 SGHDT and CDR2 YYEEEE. The CDR3 is 14 residues long. CDR3: CASSWGTGSFEQYF. CDR3 DNA: TGTGCCAGCAGCTGGGGGACAGGGTCCTTCGAGCAGTACTTC.

Judged by abundance, this clone is medium-sized. This chain joins TRBV5-4 and TRBJ1-1; D is ambiguous. Trimming shortened V by 9 bases and J by 4 bases, and 10 bases separated the two germline ends. The CDR3 spans 11 residues. Germline V lookup: CDR1 SGHNT, CDR2 YYREEE (reference sequence). DNA of the CDR3: TGTGCCACTACGCGGGGCACTGAAGCTTTCTTT. It translates to CATTRGTEAFF. Complete variable domain (other parts from reference TRBV5-4 and TRBJ1-1): ETGVTQSPTHLIKTRGQQVTLRCSSQSGHNTVSWYQQALGQGPQFIFQYYREEENGRGNFPPRFSGLQFPNYSSELNVNALELDDSALYLCATTRGTEAFFGQGTRLTVV.

The chain recombines TRBV27 with TRBJ2-7; a possible D gene is TRBD2 (5 bases). V lost 6 bases to trimming and J lost 3 bases, with 12 bases between them. The CDR3 loop spans 13 amino acids. Germline lookup yields CDR1 MNHEY and CDR2 SMNVEV (reference sequence). For the CDR3, the DNA is TGTGCCAGCAGATCCGGACTGAACTACGAGCAGTACTTC. Residues: CASRSGLNYEQYF.

The rearrangement uses TRBV19 and TRBJ1-5; D unclear. The CDR3 length is 14 residues. V gave up 3 bases and J gave up 2 bases, with 8 bases separating them. CDR1 and CDR2 (germline): LNHDA, SQIVND (reference sequence). CDR3 sequence: CASSIGYGNQPQHF. In nucleotides, the CDR3 is TGTGCCAGTAGTATTGGGTACGGCAATCAGCCCCAGCATTTT.

The chain recombines TRBV9 with TRBJ1-2, with a weak D call TRBD1 (5 bases). This CDR3 contains 13 residues. Trimming shortened V by 0 bases and J by 7 bases, and 10 bases separated the two germline ends. Per germline, CDR1 SGDLS and CDR2 YYNGEE. CDR3 protein: CASSVGAGTGYTF. The DNA for the CDR3 is TGTGCCAGCAGCGTAGGGGCAGGGACTGGCTACACCTTC. The full variable domain, with the rest looked up from reference TRBV9 and TRBJ1-2, is DSGVTQTPKHLITATGQRVTLRCSPRSGDLSVYWYQQSLDQGLQFLIQYYNGEERAKGNILERFSAQQFPDLHSELNLSSLELGDSALYFCASSVGAGTGYTFGSGTRLTVV.

This sequence joins TRBV9 and TRBJ2-7; unclear D gene. The CDR3 totals 13 residues. Germline loops: CDR1 SGDLS, CDR2 YYNGEE. With 3 bases removed from V and 5 bases from J, the gap between germline ends came to 12 bases. CDR3 loop: CASSATPADEQYF. CDR3 DNA sequence: TGTGCCAGCAGCGCTACCCCAGCAGACGAGCAGTACTTC.

The chain links TRBV7-3 to TRBJ2-7; possibly TRBD1 or TRBD2 for D (7 bases each). This CDR3 spans 13 amino acids. CDR1 SGHTA and CDR2 FQGTGA come from the germline V gene. Trimming took off 6 bases at V and 3 bases at J, with 12 bases between the two ends. CDR3: CASRGGTVYEQYF. The CDR3 DNA reads TGTGCCAGCAGGGGAGGGACAGTCTACGAGCAGTACTTC.

This clone is classed as medium-sized. The chain employs TRBV4-1 and TRBJ2-3; weak D call: TRBD2 (7 bases). The CDR3 is made up of 15 amino acids. From germline, CDR1 is MGHRA and CDR2 YSYEKL. Trimming stripped 1 base from V and 3 bases from J, with 11 bases between. The CDR3 DNA reads TGCGCCAGCAGCCAAGGCCGGGGGGCTACAGATACGCAGTATTTT. Its translation is CASSQGRGATDTQYF.

The chain joins TRBV6-4 to TRBJ2-3; 9 bases map to TRBD2. CDR1 MRHNA and CDR2 SNTAGT come from the germline V gene. The length of the CDR3 is 17 residues. Germline trimming cut 0 bases from V and 6 bases from J; bases unmatched to any gene: 10. The CDR3 spells CASSDSSRLAGMDTQYF. The CDR3 coding sequence is TGTGCCAGCAGTGACTCGAGTCGTCTAGCGGGAATGGATACGCAGTATTTT.

This clone was detected only once. This chain joins TRBV7-8 and TRBJ2-2; no firm D call. The CDR3 runs to 11 residues. V was pared by 2 bases and J by 8 bases, with 3 bases between. CDR1 is SGHVS and CDR2 is FQNEAQ in the germline V gene. The chain's CDR3 is CASSLPGELFF. The CDR3 DNA reads as TGTGCCAGCAGCTTACCGGGGGAGCTGTTTTTT.

The rearrangement joins TRBV4-2 to TRBJ2-1, with 7 bases identical to TRBD2. Germline lookup yields CDR1 LGHNA and CDR2 YNFKEQ. J gave up 3 bases and V 5 bases, and 7 bases lay outside the gene matches. The CDR3 extends over 15 amino acids. Here the CDR3 DNA reads TGTGCCAGCAGCTCTCTAGCGGATTACTACAATGAGCAGTTCTTC. Translating it yields CASSSLADYYNEQFF.

This clone is termed medium-sized (0.01 to 0.1%). The chain recombines TRBV4-2 with TRBJ2-5; D is ambiguous. The V end was cut by 0 bases, the J end by 3 bases, with 5 bases between. Germline-derived CDR1 and CDR2 are LGHNA and YNFKEQ. The CDR3 runs to 13 residues. CDR3 DNA: TGTGCCAGCAGCCAAGAGAGAAAAGAGACCCAGTACTTC. Amino acids: CASSQERKETQYF.

There are many counts of this clone. This chain connects TRBV29-1 to TRBJ2-5; 7 bases line up with TRBD1. This CDR3 region has 12 residues. With 7 bases clipped from V and 4 bases from J, the junction kept 6 bases outside the gene matches. Germline V gene lookup returns CDR1 SQVTM and CDR2 ANQGSEA. The CDR3 region is CSAETGRETQYF. CDR3 nucleotides: TGCAGCGCTGAGACAGGGCGAGAGACCCAGTACTTC. The variable domain in full, completed from reference TRBV29-1 and TRBJ2-5, reads SAVISQKPSRDICQRGTSLTIQCQVDSQVTMMFWYRQQPGQSLTLIATANQGSEATYESGFVIDKFPISRPNLTFSTLTVSNMSPEDSSIYLCSAETGRETQYFGPGTRLLVL.

This clone is medium-sized by share. This chain links TRBV7-6 with TRBJ2-7, with a possible D match to TRBD2 (6 bases). The germline CDR1 and CDR2 sequences are SGHVS and FNYEAQ. The CDR3 sequence is 14 residues long. V was trimmed by 5 bases and J by 3 bases, leaving 14 bases between them. The DNA of the CDR3 is TGTGCCAGCAGCCCGCTGACTAGACACTACGAGCAGTACTTC. It is translated as CASSPLTRHYEQYF.

The CDR3 bases are TGCGCCAGCAGCCAAGAGGTAGCGGGAGGCAGCGAGCAGTACTTC. This encodes CASSQEVAGGSEQYF. This chain links TRBV4-3 with TRBJ2-7; 10 nucleotides match TRBD2. V was pared by 0 bases and J by 6 bases, with 5 bases of the junction left unmatched. CDR1 is LGHNA, CDR2 YSLEER, per germline. This CDR3 has 15 residues.

The chain joins TRBV7-2 to TRBJ2-1; 9 bases agree with TRBD1. The germline V gene encodes CDR1 SGHTA and CDR2 FQGNSA. The CDR3 totals 15 residues. Unmatched junction bases numbered 8, after V lost 5 bases and J lost 6 bases. CDR3 loop: CASSPPRDRANEQFF. For the CDR3, the DNA is TGTGCCAGCAGCCCCCCCCGGGACAGGGCCAATGAGCAGTTCTTC.

There are a few counts of this clone. The CDR3 reads CAWSKSGTDNEQFF. For the CDR3, the DNA is TGTGCCTGGAGTAAGAGCGGTACAGATAATGAGCAGTTCTTC. This sequence joins TRBV30 and TRBJ2-1; perhaps TRBD2 as D (5 bases). The germline gives CDR1 GTSNPN, CDR2 SVGIG (reference sequence). CDR3 length: 14 residues. Between the trimmed V and J ends, which lost 2 bases and 7 bases, there was a span of 15 bases.

This clone has a handful of counts. The genes are TRBV6-6 and TRBJ2-1; no reliable D call. The germline gives CDR1 MNHNY, CDR2 SVGAGI (reference sequence). The CDR3 covers 11 residues. V was clipped by 10 bases and J by 9 bases, with 13 bases between them. Here the CDR3 reads CATKNSGEQFF. CDR3 nucleotides: TGTGCCACCAAAAACTCCGGTGAGCAGTTCTTC.

The V gene is TRBV11-2, the J gene TRBJ2-7, with 7 bases fitting TRBD2. The V gene's germline CDR1 is SGHAT and CDR2 FQNNGV. The V and J ends lost 1 base and 2 bases, in that order; junction bases with no gene match: 8. The CDR3 has 16 amino acids. The CDR3 loop is CASSLGVNLAAYEQYF. The CDR3 nucleotides are TGTGCCAGCAGCTTAGGGGTGAACCTAGCGGCCTACGAGCAGTACTTC. The whole variable domain, filled in from reference TRBV11-2 and TRBJ2-7, reads EAGVAQSPRYKIIEKRQSVAFWCNPISGHATLYWYQQILGQGPKLLIQFQNNGVVDDSQLPKDRFSAERLKGVDSTLKIQPAKLEDSAVYLCASSLGVNLAAYEQYFGPGTRLTVT.

The V and J genes are TRBV27 and TRBJ2-3; maybe TRBD2 (6 bases). This CDR3 has 15 residues. V lost 0 bases, J lost 6 bases, and 13 bases lay in between. CDR1 is MNHEY and CDR2 is SMNVEV in the germline V gene (reference sequence). CDR3 sequence: CASSLSSGRIDTQYF. The CDR3, as DNA: TGTGCCAGCAGTTTATCGAGTGGGAGGATTGATACGCAGTATTTT.

This clone was counted between two and nine times. This chain uses TRBV10-3 with TRBJ2-7; perhaps D is TRBD1 or TRBD2 (6 bases each). Looked up from germline, CDR1 is ENHRY and CDR2 is SYGVKD. V lost 7 bases, J lost 1 base, and 14 bases lay in between. CDR3 length: 14 residues. The CDR3 reads CAITPGAWSYEQYF. The CDR3 DNA is TGTGCCATCACCCCGGGGGCGTGGTCCTACGAGCAGTACTTC.

V gene TRBV7-3 combines with J gene TRBJ1-1, with 9 bases aligning to TRBD1. Germline assignment: CDR1 SGHTA and CDR2 FQGTGA. The trim removed 5 bases at V and 6 bases at J, leaving 10 bases unmatched. The CDR3 is 15 residues long. The CDR3 sequence is CASSLGQGRVAEAFF. The CDR3 region has the DNA TGTGCCAGCAGCCTGGGACAGGGAAGAGTCGCTGAAGCTTTCTTT.

The chain joins TRBV7-9 to TRBJ1-1; a weak D match, TRBD1 (5 bases). V was trimmed by 5 bases and J by 4 bases, leaving 14 bases between them. CDR1 and CDR2 (germline): SEHNR, FQNEAQ (reference sequence). CDR3 length equals 14 residues. In DNA, the CDR3 is TGTGCCAGCAGCCTTGGGGGGGTAGGCACTGAAGCTTTCTTT. Translating it yields CASSLGGVGTEAFF.